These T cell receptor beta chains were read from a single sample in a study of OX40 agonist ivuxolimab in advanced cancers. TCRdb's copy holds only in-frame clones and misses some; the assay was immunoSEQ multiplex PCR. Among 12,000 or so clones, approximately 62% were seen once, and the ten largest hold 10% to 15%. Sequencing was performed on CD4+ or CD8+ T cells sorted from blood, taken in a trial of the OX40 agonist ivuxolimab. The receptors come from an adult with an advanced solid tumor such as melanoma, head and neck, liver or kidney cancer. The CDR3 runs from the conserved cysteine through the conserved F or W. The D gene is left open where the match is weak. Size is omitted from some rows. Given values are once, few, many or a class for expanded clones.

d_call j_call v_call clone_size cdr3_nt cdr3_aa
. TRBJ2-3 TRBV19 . TGTGCCAGTACCGACATACTAGGCACAGATACGCAGTATTTT CASTDILGTDTQYF
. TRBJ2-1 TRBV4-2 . TGTGCCAGCAGCCAAGACCACAGAGAATTATACAATGAGCAGTTCTTC CASSQDHRELYNEQFF
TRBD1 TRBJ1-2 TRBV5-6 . TGTGCCAGCAGCGGACAGGACTATGGCTACACCTTC CASSGQDYGYTF
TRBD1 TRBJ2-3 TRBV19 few TGTGCCAGTAGCCCGACAGGGGTTGCAGATACGCAGTATTTT CASSPTGVADTQYF
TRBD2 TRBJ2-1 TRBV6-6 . TGTGCCAGCAGGCCCCTAGCGGGGGGATACAATGAGCAGTTCTTC CASRPLAGGYNEQFF
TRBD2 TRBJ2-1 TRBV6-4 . TGTGCCAGCTCCCCGGGTAGCGGGTCGTCCAATGAGCAGTTCTTC CASSPGSGSSNEQFF
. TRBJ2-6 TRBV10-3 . TGTGCCATCAGTGATGTGGCAGTTCGCTCTGGGGCCAACGTCCTGACTTTC CAISDVAVRSGANVLTF
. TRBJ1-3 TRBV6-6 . TGTGCCAGCAGTTACGGAAACACCATATATTTT CASSYGNTIYF
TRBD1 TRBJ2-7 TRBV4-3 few TGCGCCAGCAGCCAAGAGGACAGGGGGCCCTCCTACGAGCAGTACTTC CASSQEDRGPSYEQYF
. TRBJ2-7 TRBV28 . TGTGCCAGCAGTAGTTTTATATACCGTTCACTGAGCTACGAGCAGTACTTC CASSSFIYRSLSYEQYF
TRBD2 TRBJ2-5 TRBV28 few TGTGCCAGCAGGTTAGCGGGACATGATCTTGATACCCAGTACTTC CASRLAGHDLDTQYF
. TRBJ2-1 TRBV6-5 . TGTGCCAGCAGTTACTTGGGACCCGGCGATGAGCAGTTCTTC CASSYLGPGDEQFF
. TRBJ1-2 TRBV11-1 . TGTGCCAGCAGCTTTTCGACAGTCTATGGCTACACCTTC CASSFSTVYGYTF
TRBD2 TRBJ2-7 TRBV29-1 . TGCAGCGTGACCGGGACTAGCGGGAGGGGAGGGTGGTACGAGCAGTACTTC CSVTGTSGRGGWYEQYF
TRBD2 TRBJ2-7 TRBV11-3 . TGTGCCAGCAGCCTACGGGGAAGCGGGAGGGCCGATGACGAGCAGTACTTC CASSLRGSGRADDEQYF
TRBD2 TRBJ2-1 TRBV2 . TGTGCCAGCAGGGCCGGACTAGGGTTTGAGCAGTTCTTC CASRAGLGFEQFF
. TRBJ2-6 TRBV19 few TGTGCCAGTAGCTACAGCTCTGGGGCCAACGTCCTGACTTTC CASSYSSGANVLTF
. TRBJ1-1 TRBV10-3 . TGTGCCTCCGACGAGGATATGAACACTGAAGCTTTCTTT CASDEDMNTEAFF
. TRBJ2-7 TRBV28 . TGTGCCAGCACCCTCTCAGGGAGTTCCCACGAGCAGTACTTC CASTLSGSSHEQYF
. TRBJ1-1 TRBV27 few TGTGCCAGCAAGGTCGGCATGAACACTGAAGCTTTCTTT CASKVGMNTEAFF
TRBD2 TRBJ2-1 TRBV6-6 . TGTGCCAGCAGCCCTGGACTAGCGGGCTACAATGAGCAGTTCTTC CASSPGLAGYNEQFF
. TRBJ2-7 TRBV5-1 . TGCGCCAGCAGCACCCACAGGGCTACCTCCTACGAGCAGTACTTC CASSTHRATSYEQYF
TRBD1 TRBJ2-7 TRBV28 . TGTGCCAGCAGTTTGACAGGGAATAGCGAGCAGTACTTC CASSLTGNSEQYF
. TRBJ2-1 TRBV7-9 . TGTGCCAGCAGCTTTGCGGGAACCTCCTACAATGAGCAGTTCTTC CASSFAGTSYNEQFF
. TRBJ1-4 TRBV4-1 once TGCGCCAGCAGCCAATACCCGGGGAGCGATGAAAAACTGTTTTTT CASSQYPGSDEKLFF
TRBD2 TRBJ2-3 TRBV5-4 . TGTGCCAGCAGCGAGTCTAGCGGGGGTCCCGGGGATACGCAGTATTTT CASSESSGGPGDTQYF
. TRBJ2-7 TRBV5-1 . TGCGCCAGCAGCTTTACTCCCTCGTACGAGCAGTACTTC CASSFTPSYEQYF
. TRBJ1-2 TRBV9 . TGTGCCAGCAGCGAGGGGGAGAGCTATGGCTACACCTTC CASSEGESYGYTF
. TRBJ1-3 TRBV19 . TGTGCCAGTTCCCCAAGGACTTCTGGAAACACCATATATTTT CASSPRTSGNTIYF
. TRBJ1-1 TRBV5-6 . TGTGCCAGCAGCCCGGGGCAGGGTAGTAAAGCTTTCTTT CASSPGQGSKAFF
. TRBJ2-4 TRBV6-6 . TGTGCCAGCAGTTTCGGCCAGGGAAACATTCAGTACTTC CASSFGQGNIQYF
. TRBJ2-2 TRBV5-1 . TGCGCCAGCAGCTTGGCCGGAGGCGGGAACACCGGGGAGCTGTTTTTT CASSLAGGGNTGELFF
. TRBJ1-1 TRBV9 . TGTGCCAGCAGCGTTACTTCCGGTGGAACTGAAGCTTTCTTT CASSVTSGGTEAFF
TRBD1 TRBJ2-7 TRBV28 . TGTGCCAGCAGGGGGGCTACAGGGGTCCCATACGAGCAGTACTTC CASRGATGVPYEQYF
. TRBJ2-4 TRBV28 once TGTGCCAGCAGTTTCCAGCCGGGGGGCGGGAACATTCAGTACTTC CASSFQPGGGNIQYF
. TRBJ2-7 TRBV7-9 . TGTGCCAGCAGCTTAGCCGTAACAGGGTGGAATGAGCAGTACTTC CASSLAVTGWNEQYF
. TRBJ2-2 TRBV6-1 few TGTGCCAGCAGCGCAGCTCCCGACACCGGGGAGCTGTTTTTT CASSAAPDTGELFF
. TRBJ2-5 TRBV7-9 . TGTGCCAGCAGCTTACCCCCAGGGGTTTCGTACCAAGAGACCCAGTACTTC CASSLPPGVSYQETQYF
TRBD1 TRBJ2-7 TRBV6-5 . TGTGCCAGCAGAGGACAGGGGGCAGGCGACGAGCAGTACTTC CASRGQGAGDEQYF
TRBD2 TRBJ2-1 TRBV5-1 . TGCGCCAGCAGCTTGGGGCTAGCGGGAGGTAATGAGCAGTTCTTC CASSLGLAGGNEQFF
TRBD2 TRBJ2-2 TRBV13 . TGTGCCAGCTTCCCGCGACTAGCAGGCGGGGAGCTGTTTTTT CASFPRLAGGELFF
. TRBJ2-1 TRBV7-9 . TGTGCCAGCAGCCCCCGGACCGCACAACCTTACAATGAGCAGTTCTTC CASSPRTAQPYNEQFF
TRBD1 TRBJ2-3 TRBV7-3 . TGTGCCAGCAGCCCGACAGGGTGGGGGACAGATACGCAGTATTTT CASSPTGWGTDTQYF
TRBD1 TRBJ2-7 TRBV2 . TGTGCCAGCAGTGATGGACAGGGACGCCTCTACGAGCAGTACTTC CASSDGQGRLYEQYF
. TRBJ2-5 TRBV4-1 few TGCGCCAGCAGCCACGGTGAGGAGACCCAGTACTTC CASSHGEETQYF
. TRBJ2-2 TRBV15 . TGTGCCACCAGCAGAGATGCATCGAACACCGGGGAGCTGTTTTTT CATSRDASNTGELFF
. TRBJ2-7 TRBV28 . TGTGCCAGCACCGGGGGCAGTTCCTACGAGCAGTACTTC CASTGGSSYEQYF
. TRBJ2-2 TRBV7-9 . TGTGCCAGCAGCCCCGGTGGGCTCCCGAGCACCGGGGAGCTGTTTTTT CASSPGGLPSTGELFF
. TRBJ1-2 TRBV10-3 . TGTGCCATCAGTGATGAGGAGATTCGTTCGGGAGGCTACACCTTC CAISDEEIRSGGYTF
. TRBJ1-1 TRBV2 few TGTGCCAGCAGTGACAACCCTAACACTGAAGCTTTCTTT CASSDNPNTEAFF
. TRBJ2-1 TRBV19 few TGTGCCAGTAGTATCGACTACAATAATGAGCAGTTCTTC CASSIDYNNEQFF
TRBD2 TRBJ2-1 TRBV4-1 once TGCGCCAGCAGCTTACGACTAGCGGGCAACAATGAGCAGTTCTTC CASSLRLAGNNEQFF
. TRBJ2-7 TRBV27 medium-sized TGTGCCAGCAGTTTATTTGGGCAGGGAGGATACGAGCAGTACTTC CASSLFGQGGYEQYF
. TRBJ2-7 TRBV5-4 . TGTGCCAGCAGCGTGGACGGCTACGAGCAGTACTTC CASSVDGYEQYF